These 12 T cell receptor beta chains came from one sample sequenced in a study of blood T cell repertoires in COVID-19. Sequencing was performed with immunoSEQ multiplex PCR; in TCRdb, only in-frame clones are kept and a portion is missing. The sample contains under 200,000 clones, 87% of which appear only once. Sequencing was done on a sample of peripheral blood. Source of these receptors: a man aged 18 to 30 with active or convalescent COVID-19.

This chain connects TRBV28 to TRBJ1-2; D unclear. CDR3 length: 16 residues. Germline V gene lookup returns CDR1 MDHEN and CDR2 SYDVKM. The ends were cut back, 1 base at V and 1 base at J, with 13 bases in the middle. In DNA, the CDR3 is TGTGCCAGCAGTTTATCGAACGAGGGCTATAACTATGGCTACACCTTC. It specifies CASSLSNEGYNYGYTF.

The chain couples TRBV11-3 to TRBJ2-5; maybe TRBD2 (5 bases). The germline gives CDR1 SGHNT, CDR2 YENEEA. The germline V and J ends were trimmed by 5 bases and 2 bases, with 6 bases remaining between them. This CDR3 spans 12 amino acids. This CDR3 reads CASSPGQETQYF. The CDR3 nucleotides read TGTGCCAGCAGCCCGGGACAAGAGACCCAGTACTTC.

The chain carries TRBV2 and TRBJ1-5, with no clear D. The CDR3 covers 15 residues. The V end was cut by 8 bases, the J end by 4 bases, with 18 bases between. Germline V gene lookup returns CDR1 SNHLY and CDR2 FYNNEI. The CDR3 nucleotides are TGTGCCAGCTCAAGACCGACGGGATTAAATCAGCCCCAGCATTTT. It yields the protein CASSRPTGLNQPQHF.

V is TRBV18 and J is TRBJ2-7, with D possibly being TRBD2 (5 bases). Trimming removed 6 bases from V and 3 bases from J, with 12 bases in between. Germline V gene sequence: CDR1 KGHSH, CDR2 LQKENI. This CDR3 comprises 13 residues. CDR3 DNA sequence: TGTGCCAGCTCCTTCGGACTTCACTACGAGCAGTACTTC. It yields the protein CASSFGLHYEQYF.

The genes are TRBV18 and TRBJ1-2; D gene uncertain. V was pared by 3 bases and J by 5 bases, with 19 bases between. Germline V gene lookup returns CDR1 KGHSH and CDR2 LQKENI. The CDR3 is made up of 16 amino acids. CDR3 in DNA: TGTGCCAGCTCACCCTCGGGCCGTGACCGAGGGTATGGCTACACCTTC. Its translation: CASSPSGRDRGYGYTF.

The chain recombines TRBV7-9 with TRBJ2-5; D perhaps matches TRBD2 (5 bases). Germline lookup yields CDR1 SEHNR and CDR2 FQNEAQ (reference sequence). The CDR3 runs 14 residues. V was cut by 5 bases and J by 1 base, with 11 bases left in between. The CDR3 DNA reads TGTGCCAGCAGCCCACGGGATTCCCAAGAGACCCAGTACTTC. It encodes CASSPRDSQETQYF.

This sequence joins TRBV16 and TRBJ1-2; D not resolved. The CDR3 consists of 13 residues. CDR1 KGHSY and CDR2 FQNENV come from the germline V gene. Trimming stripped 1 base from V and 7 bases from J, with 10 bases between. CDR3 sequence reads: CASSQYEGSGYTF. For the CDR3, the DNA is TGTGCCAGCAGCCAATACGAGGGATCTGGCTACACCTTC.

CDR3: CASSLTGQSYGYTF. In DNA, the CDR3 is TGTGCCAGCAGCTTGACCGGACAGTCCTATGGCTACACCTTC. The gene calls are TRBV7-9 and TRBJ1-2, with a tentative D call TRBD1 (6 bases). In germline, CDR1 is SEHNR, CDR2 FQNEAQ (reference sequence). The CDR3 has 14 residues. Trimming took 3 bases from V and 4 from J, leaving 12 bases between them.

The J gene is TRBJ1-1, the V gene TRBV6-5; D remains ambiguous. Trimming took off 4 bases at V and 3 bases at J, with 9 bases between the two ends. Germline-derived CDR1 and CDR2 are MNHEY and SVGAGI. The CDR3 has 13 residues. The CDR3, as DNA: TGTGCCAGCAGTTGGTCAGTTGACACTGAAGCTTTCTTT. Translating it yields CASSWSVDTEAFF.

The chain recombines TRBV10-3 with TRBJ2-3; tentatively, D is TRBD2 (5 bases). Germline CDR1 is ENHRY and CDR2 is SYGVKD. CDR3 length: 12 residues. Trimming shortened V by 2 bases and J by 14 bases, and 14 bases separated the two germline ends. The CDR3 region is CAISEAREGPYF. DNA of the CDR3: TGTGCCATCAGTGAGGCCCGAGAGGGTCCGTATTTT.

V and J are TRBV5-1 and TRBJ1-1; D is ambiguous. The V gene's germline CDR1 is SGHRS and CDR2 YFSETQ. V lost 4 bases to trimming and J lost 2 bases, with 15 bases between them. The CDR3 extends over 15 amino acids. The CDR3 bases are TGCGCCAGCAGCGCTTACGAGGGCCCTAACACTGAAGCTTTCTTT. Translated, it gives CASSAYEGPNTEAFF.

The chain carries TRBV3-1 (or the pseudogene TRBV3-2) and TRBJ2-7, with a possible D match to TRBD2 (5 bases). Germline-derived CDR1 and CDR2 are LGHDT and YNNKEL (reference sequence). V was cut by 1 base and J by 6 bases, with 19 bases left in between. CDR3 length: 16 amino acids. CDR3 in amino acids: CASSQGWVPGSSEQYF. The CDR3 region has the DNA TGTGCCAGCAGCCAAGGATGGGTACCGGGAAGCTCCGAGCAGTACTTC.